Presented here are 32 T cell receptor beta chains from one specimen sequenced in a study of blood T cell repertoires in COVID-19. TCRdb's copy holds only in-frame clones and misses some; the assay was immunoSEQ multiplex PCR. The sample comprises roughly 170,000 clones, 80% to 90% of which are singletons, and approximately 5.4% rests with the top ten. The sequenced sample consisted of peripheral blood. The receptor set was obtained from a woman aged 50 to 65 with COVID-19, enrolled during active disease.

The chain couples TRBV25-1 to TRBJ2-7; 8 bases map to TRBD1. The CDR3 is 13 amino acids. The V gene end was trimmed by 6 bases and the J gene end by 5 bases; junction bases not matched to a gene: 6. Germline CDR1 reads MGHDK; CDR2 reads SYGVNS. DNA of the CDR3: TGTGCCAGCAGCGGACAGGGTATCGACGAGCAGTACTTC. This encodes CASSGQGIDEQYF.

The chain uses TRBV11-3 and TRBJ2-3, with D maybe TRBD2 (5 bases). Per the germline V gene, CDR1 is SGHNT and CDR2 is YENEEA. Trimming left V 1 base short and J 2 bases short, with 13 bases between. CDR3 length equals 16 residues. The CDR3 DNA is TGTGCCAGCAGCTTAGGGGGAGCAGGCTTCACAGATACGCAGTATTTT. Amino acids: CASSLGGAGFTDTQYF.

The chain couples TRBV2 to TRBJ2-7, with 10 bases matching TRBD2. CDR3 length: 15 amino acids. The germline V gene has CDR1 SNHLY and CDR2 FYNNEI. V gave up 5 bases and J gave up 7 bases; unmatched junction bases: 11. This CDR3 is CASSMSGGDTREQYF. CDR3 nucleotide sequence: TGTGCCAGCAGTATGAGCGGGGGGGATACTAGGGAGCAGTACTTC. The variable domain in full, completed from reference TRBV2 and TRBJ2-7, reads EPEVTQTPSHQVTQMGQEVILRCVPISNHLYFYWYRQILGQKVEFLVSFYNNEISEKSEIFDDQFSVERPDGSNFTLKIRSTKLEDSAMYFCASSMSGGDTREQYFGPGTRLTVT.

The CDR3 here is CASSPGQGVGTNEKLFF. As DNA, the CDR3 is TGTGCCAGCAGCCCGGGACAGGGAGTAGGGACTAATGAAAAACTGTTTTTT. The chain employs TRBV11-2 and TRBJ1-4; 9 bases map to TRBD1. The CDR3 is 17 amino acids. The germline V gene has CDR1 SGHAT and CDR2 FQNNGV. The V gene end was trimmed by 5 bases and the J gene end by 2 bases; junction bases not matched to a gene: 9.

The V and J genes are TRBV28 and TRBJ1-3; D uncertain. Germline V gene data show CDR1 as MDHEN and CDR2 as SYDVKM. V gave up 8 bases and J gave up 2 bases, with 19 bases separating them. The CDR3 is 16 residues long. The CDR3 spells CASESSVGSAGNTIYF. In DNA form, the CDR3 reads TGTGCCAGCGAAAGCAGCGTTGGTTCAGCTGGAAACACCATATATTTT.

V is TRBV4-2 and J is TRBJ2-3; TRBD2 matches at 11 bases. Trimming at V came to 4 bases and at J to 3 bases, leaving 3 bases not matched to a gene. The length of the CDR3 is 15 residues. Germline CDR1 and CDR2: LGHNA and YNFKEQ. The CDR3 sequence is CASSPLAGGTDTQYF. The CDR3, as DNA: TGTGCCAGCAGCCCTCTAGCGGGGGGAACAGATACGCAGTATTTT.

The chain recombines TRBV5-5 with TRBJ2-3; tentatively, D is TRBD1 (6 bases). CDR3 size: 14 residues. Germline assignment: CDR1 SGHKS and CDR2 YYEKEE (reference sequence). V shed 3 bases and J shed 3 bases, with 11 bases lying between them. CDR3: CASSYWTVTDTQYF. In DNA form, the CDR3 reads TGTGCCAGCAGCTATTGGACAGTAACAGATACGCAGTATTTT.

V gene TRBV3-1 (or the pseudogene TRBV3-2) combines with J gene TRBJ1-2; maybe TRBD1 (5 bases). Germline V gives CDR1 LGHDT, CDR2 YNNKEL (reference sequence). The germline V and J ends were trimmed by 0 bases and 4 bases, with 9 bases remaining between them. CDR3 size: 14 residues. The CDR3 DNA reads TGTGCCAGCAGCCAAGAGGCAGGGTTCTATGGCTACACCTTC. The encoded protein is CASSQEAGFYGYTF.

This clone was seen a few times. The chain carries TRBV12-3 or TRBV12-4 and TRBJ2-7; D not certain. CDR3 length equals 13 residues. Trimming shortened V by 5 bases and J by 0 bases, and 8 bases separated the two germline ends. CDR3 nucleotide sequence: TGTGCCAGCAGTCCTAAAAGCTCCTACGAGCAGTACTTC. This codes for CASSPKSSYEQYF.

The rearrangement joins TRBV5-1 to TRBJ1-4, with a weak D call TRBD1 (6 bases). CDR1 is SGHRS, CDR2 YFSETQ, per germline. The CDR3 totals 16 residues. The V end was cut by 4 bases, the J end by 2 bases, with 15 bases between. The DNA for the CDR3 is TGCGCCAGCAGCGAAGGGGGGGCAGGGACTAATGAAAAACTGTTTTTT. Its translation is CASSEGGAGTNEKLFF. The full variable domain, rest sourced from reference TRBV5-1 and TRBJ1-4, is KAGVTQTPRYLIKTRGQQVTLSCSPISGHRSVSWYQQTPGQGLQFLFEYFSETQRNKGNFPGRFSGRQFSNSRSEMNVSTLELGDSALYLCASSEGGAGTNEKLFFGSGTQLSVL.

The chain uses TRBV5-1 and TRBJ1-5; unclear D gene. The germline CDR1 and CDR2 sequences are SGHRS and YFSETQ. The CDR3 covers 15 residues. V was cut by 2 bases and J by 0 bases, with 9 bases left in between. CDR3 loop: CASSFTSYSNQPQHF. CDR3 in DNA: TGCGCCAGCAGCTTCACATCGTATAGCAATCAGCCCCAGCATTTT.

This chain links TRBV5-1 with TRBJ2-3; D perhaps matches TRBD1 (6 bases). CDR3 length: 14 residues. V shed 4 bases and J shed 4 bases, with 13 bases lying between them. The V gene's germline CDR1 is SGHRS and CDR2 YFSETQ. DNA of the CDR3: TGCGCCAGCAGCGGGACATTGGGGGCAGATACGCAGTATTTT. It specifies CASSGTLGADTQYF.

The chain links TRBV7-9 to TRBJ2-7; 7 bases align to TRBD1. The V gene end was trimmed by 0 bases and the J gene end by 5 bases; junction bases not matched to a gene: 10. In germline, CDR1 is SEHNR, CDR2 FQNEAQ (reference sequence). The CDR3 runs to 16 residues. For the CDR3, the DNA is TGTGCCAGCAGCTTAGCGTCTACAGGGGTTAAGAACGAGCAGTACTTC. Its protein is CASSLASTGVKNEQYF.

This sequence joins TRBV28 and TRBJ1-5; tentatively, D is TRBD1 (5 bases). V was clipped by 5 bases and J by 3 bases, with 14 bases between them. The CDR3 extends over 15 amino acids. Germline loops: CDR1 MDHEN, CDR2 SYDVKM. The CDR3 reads CASSPIGHTNQPQHF. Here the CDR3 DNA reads TGTGCCAGCAGTCCTATAGGACACACCAATCAGCCCCAGCATTTT.

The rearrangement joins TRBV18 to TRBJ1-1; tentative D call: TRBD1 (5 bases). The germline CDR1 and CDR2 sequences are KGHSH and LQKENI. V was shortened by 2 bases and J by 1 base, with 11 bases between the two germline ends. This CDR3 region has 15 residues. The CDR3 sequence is CASSPRQGWNTEAFF. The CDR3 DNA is TGTGCCAGCTCACCAAGGCAGGGATGGAACACTGAAGCTTTCTTT. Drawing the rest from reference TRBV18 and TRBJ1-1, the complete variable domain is NAGVMQNPRHLVRRRGQEARLRCSPMKGHSHVYWYRQLPEEGLKFMVYLQKENIIDESGMPKERFSAEFPKEGPSILRIQQVVRGDSAAYFCASSPRQGWNTEAFFGQGTRLTVV.

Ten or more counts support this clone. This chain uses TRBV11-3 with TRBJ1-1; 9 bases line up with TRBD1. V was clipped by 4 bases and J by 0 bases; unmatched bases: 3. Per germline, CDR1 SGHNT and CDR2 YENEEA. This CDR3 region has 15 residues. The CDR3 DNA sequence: TGTGCCAGCAGCTCCGGGACAGGGCTGAACACTGAAGCTTTCTTT. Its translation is CASSSGTGLNTEAFF.

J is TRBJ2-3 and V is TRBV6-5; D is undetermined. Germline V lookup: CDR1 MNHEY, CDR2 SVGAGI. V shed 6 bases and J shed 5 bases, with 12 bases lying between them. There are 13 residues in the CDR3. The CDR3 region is CASRVHSRDTQYF. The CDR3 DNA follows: TGTGCCAGCAGAGTGCACTCGCGAGATACGCAGTATTTT.

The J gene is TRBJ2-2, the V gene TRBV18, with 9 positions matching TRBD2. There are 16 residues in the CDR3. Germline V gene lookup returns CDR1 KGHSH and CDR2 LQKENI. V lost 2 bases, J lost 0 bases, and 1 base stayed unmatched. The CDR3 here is CASSPSSGANTGELFF. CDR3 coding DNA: TGTGCCAGCTCACCATCTAGCGGGGCGAACACCGGGGAGCTGTTTTTT.

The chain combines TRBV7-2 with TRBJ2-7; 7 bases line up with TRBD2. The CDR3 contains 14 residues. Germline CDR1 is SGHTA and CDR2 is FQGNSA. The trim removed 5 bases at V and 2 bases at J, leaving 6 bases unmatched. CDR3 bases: TGTGCCAGCAGCGCAAGCGGGGTGCCCTACGAGCAGTACTTC. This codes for CASSASGVPYEQYF.

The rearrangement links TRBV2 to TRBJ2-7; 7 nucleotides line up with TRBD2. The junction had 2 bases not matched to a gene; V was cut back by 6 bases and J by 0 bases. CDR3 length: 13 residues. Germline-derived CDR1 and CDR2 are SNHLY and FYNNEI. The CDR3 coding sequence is TGTGCCAGCAGGGGGGGGGACTCCTACGAGCAGTACTTC. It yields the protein CASRGGDSYEQYF.

The CDR3 DNA is TGTGCCAGCAGCGAAACAGGGAATTCACCCCTCCACTTT. It codes for CASSETGNSPLHF. The V gene is TRBV9, the J gene TRBJ1-6; TRBD1 is a possible D gene (6 bases). This CDR3 is 13 amino acids long. With 3 bases removed from V and 7 bases from J, the gap between germline ends came to 8 bases. Germline CDR1 is SGDLS and CDR2 is YYNGEE.

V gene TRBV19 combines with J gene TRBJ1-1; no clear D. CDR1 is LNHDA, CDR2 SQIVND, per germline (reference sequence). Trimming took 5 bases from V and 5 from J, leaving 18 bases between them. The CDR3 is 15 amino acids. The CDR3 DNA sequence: TGTGCCAGTAGTTCCGGGGTTCGTAGAGGGACTGAAGCTTTCTTT. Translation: CASSSGVRRGTEAFF. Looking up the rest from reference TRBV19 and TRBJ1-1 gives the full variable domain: DGGITQSPKYLFRKEGQNVTLSCEQNLNHDAMYWYRQDPGQGLRLIYYSQIVNDFQKGDIAEGYSVSREKKESFPLTVTSAQKNPTAFYLCASSSGVRRGTEAFFGQGTRLTVV.

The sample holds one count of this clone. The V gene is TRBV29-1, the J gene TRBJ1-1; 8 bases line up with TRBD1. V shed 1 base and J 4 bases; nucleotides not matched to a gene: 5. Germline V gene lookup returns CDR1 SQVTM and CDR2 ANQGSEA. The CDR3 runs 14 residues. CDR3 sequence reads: CSVEGRTGGTEAFF. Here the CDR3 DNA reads TGCAGCGTTGAAGGGAGAACAGGGGGCACTGAAGCTTTCTTT.

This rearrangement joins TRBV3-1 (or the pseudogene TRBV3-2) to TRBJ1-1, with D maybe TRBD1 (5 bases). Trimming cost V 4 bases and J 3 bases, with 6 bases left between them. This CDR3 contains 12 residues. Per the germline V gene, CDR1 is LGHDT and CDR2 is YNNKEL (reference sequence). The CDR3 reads CASSRGDTEAFF. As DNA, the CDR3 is TGTGCCAGCAGCCGGGGGGACACTGAAGCTTTCTTT.

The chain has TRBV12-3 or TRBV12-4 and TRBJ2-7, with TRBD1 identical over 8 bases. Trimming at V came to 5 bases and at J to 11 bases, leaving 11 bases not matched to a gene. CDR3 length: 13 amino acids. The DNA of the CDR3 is TGTGCCAGCAGTCCAGGGGACAGGCGCACTAAGTACTTC. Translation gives CASSPGDRRTKYF.

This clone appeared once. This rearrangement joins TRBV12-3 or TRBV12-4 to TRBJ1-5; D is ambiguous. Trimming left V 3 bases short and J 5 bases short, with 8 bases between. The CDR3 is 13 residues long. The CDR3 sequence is CASSLWRDQPQHF. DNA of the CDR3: TGTGCCAGCAGTTTGTGGAGGGATCAGCCCCAGCATTTT.

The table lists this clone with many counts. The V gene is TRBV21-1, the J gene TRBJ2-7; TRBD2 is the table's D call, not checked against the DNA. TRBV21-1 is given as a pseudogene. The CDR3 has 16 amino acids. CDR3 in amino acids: CASSKNENPLSYEQYF. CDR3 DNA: TGTGCCAGCAGCAAAAACGAGAATCCCCTTTCCTACGAGCAGTACTTC.

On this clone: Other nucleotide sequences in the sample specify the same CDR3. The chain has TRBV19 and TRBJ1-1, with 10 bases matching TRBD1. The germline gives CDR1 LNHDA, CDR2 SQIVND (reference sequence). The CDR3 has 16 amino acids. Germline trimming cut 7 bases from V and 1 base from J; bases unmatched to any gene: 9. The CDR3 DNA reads TGTGCCAGTACCCCGGGACAGGGGTCACCGAACACTGAAGCTTTCTTT. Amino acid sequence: CASTPGQGSPNTEAFF.

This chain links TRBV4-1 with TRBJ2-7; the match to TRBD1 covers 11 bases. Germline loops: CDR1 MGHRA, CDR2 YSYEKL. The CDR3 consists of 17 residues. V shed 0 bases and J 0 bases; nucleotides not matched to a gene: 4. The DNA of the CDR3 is TGCGCCAGCAGCCAAGACGGACAGGGGGCAAGCTCCTACGAGCAGTACTTC. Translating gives CASSQDGQGASSYEQYF.

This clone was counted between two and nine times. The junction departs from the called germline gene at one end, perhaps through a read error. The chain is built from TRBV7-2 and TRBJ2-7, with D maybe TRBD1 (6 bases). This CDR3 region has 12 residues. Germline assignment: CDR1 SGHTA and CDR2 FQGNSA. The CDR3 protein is CASSSTGTTRHF. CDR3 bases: TGTGCCAGCAGCTCTACCGGGACAACTCGGCACTTC.

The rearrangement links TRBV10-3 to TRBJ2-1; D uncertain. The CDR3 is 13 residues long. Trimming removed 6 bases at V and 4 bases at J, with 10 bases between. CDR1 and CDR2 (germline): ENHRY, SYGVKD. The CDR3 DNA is TGTGCCATCAGGAGCGTCGTTTACAATGAGCAGTTCTTC. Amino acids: CAIRSVVYNEQFF.

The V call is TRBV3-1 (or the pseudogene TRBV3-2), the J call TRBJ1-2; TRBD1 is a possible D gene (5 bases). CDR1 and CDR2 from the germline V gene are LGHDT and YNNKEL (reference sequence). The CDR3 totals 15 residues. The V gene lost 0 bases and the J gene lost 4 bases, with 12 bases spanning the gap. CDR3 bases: TGTGCCAGCAGCCAAGATGTGGGGGGTTCCTATGGCTACACCTTC. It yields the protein CASSQDVGGSYGYTF.